The 19 T cell receptor beta chains listed next were all sequenced from one sample in a study of control samples from healthy donors and cancer patients. TCRdb's copy holds only in-frame clones and misses some; the assay was immunoSEQ multiplex PCR. The sample has around 130,000 clones, approximately 95% seen once; the top ten hold about 3.6%. Material for sequencing was blood. These receptors all stem from a man aged 30-40 years in good health.

The rearrangement joins TRBV7-9 to TRBJ1-4; 7 bases fit TRBD1. CDR3 length: 15 residues. Unmatched junction bases numbered 10, after V lost 6 bases and J lost 6 bases. Germline CDR1 SEHNR, CDR2 FQNEAQ (reference sequence). CDR3 coding DNA: TGTGCCAGCAGAGACGGACAGGCGCAAGATGAAAAACTGTTTTTT. It specifies CASRDGQAQDEKLFF.

This sequence joins TRBV11-3 and TRBJ2-5; 7 nucleotides align to TRBD2. V trimming: 5 bases; J trimming: 2 bases; junction bases outside the gene matches: 5. Germline V gene lookup returns CDR1 SGHNT and CDR2 YENEEA. The CDR3 sequence is 14 residues long. CDR3 sequence reads: CASSASGTQETQYF. DNA of the CDR3: TGTGCCAGCAGCGCTAGCGGTACACAAGAGACCCAGTACTTC.

The chain has TRBV6-6 and TRBJ2-3; D is undetermined. The CDR3 spans 15 residues. The germline V gene encodes CDR1 MNHNY and CDR2 SVGAGI (reference sequence). Deletions cut 5 bases from V and 0 bases from J, with 12 bases between. CDR3 sequence: CASSRLGTSTDTQYF. The CDR3 DNA sequence: TGTGCCAGCAGTAGACTGGGTACTAGCACAGATACGCAGTATTTT.

This chain's CDR3 is CASSLAMAPDTEAFF. The CDR3 nucleotides are TGTGCCAGCAGCTTAGCGATGGCCCCGGACACTGAAGCTTTCTTT. This rearrangement joins TRBV13 to TRBJ1-1; D ambiguous. CDR3 length: 15 residues. The germline V and J ends were trimmed by 1 base and 3 bases, with 12 bases remaining between them. Germline V gene lookup returns CDR1 PRHDT and CDR2 FYEKMQ (reference sequence).

The V gene is TRBV18, the J gene TRBJ2-2; TRBD1 is a possible D gene (6 bases). Germline CDR1 and CDR2: KGHSH and LQKENI. The CDR3 extends over 15 amino acids. Trimming removed 3 bases at V and 4 bases at J, with 12 bases between. The CDR3, as DNA: TGTGCCAGCTCACCGGACAAAGGGGGCACCGGGGAGCTGTTTTTT. This translates into CASSPDKGGTGELFF.

The chain couples TRBV7-2 to TRBJ1-5; D is perhaps TRBD1 (5 bases). The CDR3 runs to 16 residues. Looked up from germline, CDR1 is SGHTA and CDR2 is FQGNSA. Trimming removed 4 bases from V and 0 bases from J, with 13 bases in between. CDR3 DNA: TGTGCCAGCAGCTACGCTTCAGGGTATAGCAATCAGCCCCAGCATTTT. Translated, it gives CASSYASGYSNQPQHF.

This clone was seen only once. The V and J genes are TRBV4-3 and TRBJ2-4, with 9 bases aligning to TRBD1. The CDR3 has 18 amino acids. V dropped 0 bases and J dropped 8; count of bases not matched to a gene: 14. Germline V CDR1 and CDR2: LGHNA, YSLEER. This chain's CDR3 is CASSQDLITGGGSDIQYF. CDR3 in DNA: TGCGCCAGCAGCCAAGATCTGATTACAGGGGGCGGATCGGACATTCAGTACTTC.

The chain carries TRBV6-6 and TRBJ1-6; tentatively, D is TRBD1 (5 bases). The CDR3 has 14 amino acids. V dropped 4 bases and J dropped 8 bases, with 12 bases sitting between them. CDR1 MNHNY and CDR2 SVGAGI come from the germline V gene (reference sequence). In nucleotides, the CDR3 is TGTGCCAGCAGTTTTTTCGGGGGTGATTCACCCCTCCACTTT. Its translation is CASSFFGGDSPLHF.

This clone showed up just a few times. The chain links TRBV6-5 to TRBJ2-2, with D maybe TRBD2 (5 bases). The germline V gene encodes CDR1 MNHEY and CDR2 SVGAGI. This CDR3 region has 16 residues. V lost 1 base to trimming and J lost 5 bases, with 14 bases between them. CDR3 amino acids: CASSYYFTPGTGELFF. For the CDR3, the DNA is TGTGCCAGCAGTTACTATTTCACCCCGGGGACCGGGGAGCTGTTTTTT.

V gene TRBV7-3 combines with J gene TRBJ2-7, with 7 nucleotides matching TRBD2. V lost 2 bases, J lost 12 bases, and 13 bases stayed unmatched. Germline CDR1 and CDR2: SGHTA and FQGTGA. The length of the CDR3 is 14 residues. The CDR3 sequence: CASSLGLVDSLLYF. The DNA of the CDR3 is TGTGCCAGCAGCTTAGGACTAGTGGATTCATTGCTGTACTTC.

J is TRBJ1-1 and V is TRBV6-2 or TRBV6-3; D may be TRBD1 (5 bases). The CDR3 has 15 residues. In germline, CDR1 is MNHEY, CDR2 SVGEGT. Trimming cost V 2 bases and J 4 bases, with 14 bases left between them. This CDR3 is CASSYGAFRGTEAFF. The CDR3 region has the DNA TGTGCCAGCAGTTACGGGGCATTCCGGGGCACTGAAGCTTTCTTT.

CDR3 DNA sequence: TGTGCCAGCAGTTTAGGTGCGGGGGGGCCGGCAGATACGCAGTATTTT. Encoded protein: CASSLGAGGPADTQYF. This chain links TRBV28 with TRBJ2-3; 9 positions agree with TRBD2. Germline V gene data show CDR1 as MDHEN and CDR2 as SYDVKM. The V gene end was trimmed by 2 bases and the J gene end by 4 bases; junction bases not matched to a gene: 7. The CDR3 contains 16 residues.

A single count supports this clone. The chain couples TRBV6-2 or TRBV6-3 to TRBJ1-5, with D maybe TRBD1 (6 bases). From germline, CDR1 is MNHEY and CDR2 SVGEGT. The CDR3 runs to 14 residues. Trimming cost V 5 bases and J 2 bases, with 10 bases left between them. Here the CDR3 reads CASSTNRGNQPQHF. DNA of the CDR3: TGTGCCAGCAGTACAAACAGGGGCAATCAGCCCCAGCATTTT.

This sequence joins TRBV5-1 and TRBJ1-1, with 7 bases aligning to TRBD1. The CDR3 covers 15 residues. The V segment lost 3 bases and the J segment 4 bases; nucleotides outside the gene matches: 9. Germline V gene sequence: CDR1 SGHRS, CDR2 YFSETQ. The CDR3 nucleotides read TGCGCCAGCAGCTCAGTAAGCGGGACAGCCACTGAAGCTTTCTTT. Its translation: CASSSVSGTATEAFF.

The rearrangement links TRBV18 to TRBJ1-6; 7 nucleotides agree with TRBD1. CDR1 is KGHSH, CDR2 LQKENI, per germline. The CDR3 is 16 residues long. The trim removed 4 bases at V and 3 bases at J, leaving 6 bases unmatched. DNA of the CDR3: TGTGCCAGCTCACTAAAGGACAGGAACTATAATTCACCCCTCCACTTT. It is translated as CASSLKDRNYNSPLHF.

The V call is TRBV4-1, the J call TRBJ2-2; 9 bases agree with TRBD2. Germline-derived CDR1 and CDR2 are MGHRA and YSYEKL. V was pared by 6 bases and J by 6 bases, with 8 bases of the junction left unmatched. CDR3 length: 15 residues. The CDR3 DNA reads TGCGCCAGCAGTACCGGCGGGGGGGCATCCGGGGAGCTGTTTTTT. Protein: CASSTGGGASGELFF.

The rearrangement joins TRBV11-2 to TRBJ2-1; no clear D gene. Germline lookup yields CDR1 SGHAT and CDR2 FQNNGV. This CDR3 has 15 amino acids. V lost 6 bases and J 2 bases, leaving 14 bases between the germline ends. CDR3 protein: CASRRGLQPYNEQFF. The CDR3 coding sequence is TGTGCCAGCAGAAGAGGCCTTCAGCCCTACAATGAGCAGTTCTTC. Complete variable domain (other parts from reference TRBV11-2 and TRBJ2-1): EAGVAQSPRYKIIEKRQSVAFWCNPISGHATLYWYQQILGQGPKLLIQFQNNGVVDDSQLPKDRFSAERLKGVDSTLKIQPAKLEDSAVYLCASRRGLQPYNEQFFGPGTRLTVL.

In its sample, this clone was seen once. CDR3 in amino acids: CAWSPYPTGDRHRYGYTF. The CDR3 DNA sequence: TGTGCCTGGAGTCCTTACCCGACAGGGGATCGCCACCGATATGGCTACACCTTC. The gene calls are TRBV30 and TRBJ1-2, with 8 bases identical to TRBD1. V trimming: 2 bases; J trimming: 5 bases; junction bases outside the gene matches: 19. CDR3 length: 18 amino acids. Looked up from germline, CDR1 is GTSNPN and CDR2 is SVGIG (reference sequence).

This clone was detected only once. The chain is built from TRBV29-1 and TRBJ1-2; tentative D call: TRBD1 (5 bases). Trimming removed 4 bases from V and 8 bases from J, with 23 bases in between. Germline CDR1 SQVTM, CDR2 ANQGSEA. The CDR3 is made up of 15 amino acids. This chain's CDR3 is CSVVYPSTGLRGYTF. In DNA form, the CDR3 reads TGCAGCGTTGTATACCCAAGCACAGGTTTACGAGGCTACACCTTC.